These 32 T cell receptor beta chains came from one sample sequenced in a study of T cell responses to AZD1222 COVID-19 vaccine. The repertoire was sequenced with immunoSEQ multiplex PCR; TCRdb's copy has only in-frame clones and lacks some. This table holds 50,000 to 55,000 clones, approximately 90% found once. Sample: peripheral blood, taken 28 days after the second AZD1222 dose. The origin of the receptors is an adult who received the AZD1222 COVID-19 vaccine.

The chain couples TRBV19 to TRBJ2-1, with D perhaps being TRBD1 or TRBD2 (5 bases each). The germline V and J ends were trimmed by 4 bases and 7 bases, with 14 bases remaining between them. The germline V gene has CDR1 LNHDA and CDR2 SQIVND (reference sequence). This CDR3 comprises 14 residues. The CDR3 DNA reads TGTGCCAGTAGTAAGGGGTGGACTGGGAATGAGCAGTTCTTC. Encoded protein: CASSKGWTGNEQFF.

The rearrangement links TRBV12-2 to TRBJ2-7; TRBD2, the D gene given by the table, was not confirmed from the DNA. TRBV12-2 is deemed a pseudogene. This CDR3 has 18 amino acids. CDR3: CASRLRLRCCLAAYEQYF. The CDR3 nucleotides are TGTGCAAGTCGCTTACGCTTGAGATGTTGTCTAGCGGCCTACGAGCAGTACTTC.

The chain has TRBV28 and TRBJ1-4; 10 positions agree with TRBD1. The CDR3 extends over 16 amino acids. V lost 6 bases, J lost 8 bases, and 12 bases stayed unmatched. The germline V gene encodes CDR1 MDHEN and CDR2 SYDVKM. The CDR3 loop is CASSLFGGQGREKLFF. CDR3 DNA: TGTGCCAGCAGCCTCTTCGGGGGACAGGGGAGAGAAAAACTGTTTTTT.

The V gene is TRBV10-2, the J gene TRBJ2-2; TRBD1 aligns across 7 bases. V lost 6 bases to trimming and J lost 6 bases; unmatched junction nucleotides: 4. This CDR3 has 13 residues. From germline, CDR1 is WSHSY and CDR2 SAAADI. DNA for the CDR3: TGCGCCAGCAGGGACGGGACAGCCGGGGAGCTGTTTTTT. As protein: CASRDGTAGELFF.

This rearrangement joins TRBV10-3 to TRBJ2-6, with D possibly being TRBD1 (6 bases). Deletions cut 6 bases from V and 0 bases from J, with 18 bases between. This CDR3 has 18 residues. Germline loops: CDR1 ENHRY, CDR2 SYGVKD. The CDR3 loop is CAISLGAIVSSGANVLTF. In nucleotides, the CDR3 is TGTGCCATCAGCCTGGGGGCGATTGTGAGCTCTGGGGCCAACGTCCTGACTTTC.

This clone was detected once. The chain employs TRBV10-3 and TRBJ2-5, with TRBD2 as a possible D gene (5 bases). V lost 0 bases, J lost 4 bases, and 12 bases lay in between. This CDR3 is 15 amino acids long. The V gene's germline CDR1 is ENHRY and CDR2 SYGVKD. This CDR3 is CAISESAGVPETQYF. The CDR3 coding sequence is TGTGCCATCAGTGAGTCCGCCGGGGTCCCAGAGACCCAGTACTTC.

The gene calls are TRBV9 and TRBJ2-5; 8 bases fit TRBD2. The germline gives CDR1 SGDLS, CDR2 YYNGEE. This CDR3 contains 15 residues. Trimming removed 3 bases from V and 5 bases from J; junction bases left unmatched: 9. The CDR3 nucleotides read TGTGCCAGCAGCGGGAGCGGGAGCGCGACCGAGACCCAGTACTTC. Translating gives CASSGSGSATETQYF.

The chain has TRBV6-5 and TRBJ1-1; the D gene is possibly TRBD1 (5 bases). The germline V gene encodes CDR1 MNHEY and CDR2 SVGAGI. V was shortened by 1 base and J by 4 bases, with 7 bases between the two germline ends. The CDR3 covers 13 residues. The CDR3: CASSYFDSTEAFF. For the CDR3, the DNA is TGTGCCAGCAGTTACTTTGACAGCACTGAAGCTTTCTTT.

This clone was picked up a small number of times. Here the CDR3 reads CASSSQGHEQYF. Here the CDR3 DNA reads TGTGCCAGCAGCTCCCAGGGCCACGAGCAGTACTTC. The genes are TRBV7-9 and TRBJ2-7, with D tentatively TRBD1 (5 bases). Trimming left V 4 bases short and J 5 bases short, with 9 bases between. Looked up from germline, CDR1 is SEHNR and CDR2 is FQNEAQ (reference sequence). The CDR3 spans 12 residues. The full variable domain, with the rest looked up from reference TRBV7-9 and TRBJ2-7, is DTGVSQNPRHKITKRGQNVTFRCDPISEHNRLYWYRQTLGQGPEFLTYFQNEAQLEKSRLLSDRFSAERPKGSFSTLEIQRTEQGDSAMYLCASSSQGHEQYFGPGTRLTVT.

V gene TRBV10-3 combines with J gene TRBJ1-5, with D uncertain. CDR3 size: 14 residues. Trimming shortened V by 3 bases and J by 1 base, and 7 bases separated the two germline ends. The germline CDR1 and CDR2 sequences are ENHRY and SYGVKD. CDR3 residues: CAISERVSNQPQHF. The CDR3 bases are TGTGCCATCAGTGAAAGAGTAAGCAATCAGCCCCAGCATTTT.

This clone was detected only a few times. This chain connects TRBV9 to TRBJ2-6; D may be TRBD1 or TRBD2 (5 bases each). V was pared by 3 bases and J by 0 bases, with 10 bases between. This CDR3 contains 16 residues. The germline V gene encodes CDR1 SGDLS and CDR2 YYNGEE. The CDR3 loop is CASSASGSSGANVLTF. CDR3 coding DNA: TGTGCCAGCAGCGCTTCAGGGAGCTCTGGGGCCAACGTCCTGACTTTC. The complete variable domain, with remaining parts taken from reference TRBV9 and TRBJ2-6, reads DSGVTQTPKHLITATGQRVTLRCSPRSGDLSVYWYQQSLDQGLQFLIQYYNGEERAKGNILERFSAQQFPDLHSELNLSSLELGDSALYFCASSASGSSGANVLTFGAGSRLTVL.

The chain links TRBV28 to TRBJ2-7, with 8 bases lining up with TRBD2. The CDR3 extends over 17 amino acids. J gave up 6 bases and V 6 bases, and 19 bases lay outside the gene matches. The germline CDR1 and CDR2 sequences are MDHEN and SYDVKM. The CDR3 DNA reads as TGTGCCAGCAGCTTGATGTCCCCGGGGGGCGGGAGGATCGAGCAGTACTTC. Its protein product is CASSLMSPGGGRIEQYF. Full variable domain (outside the CDR3, taken from reference TRBV28 and TRBJ2-7): DVKVTQSSRYLVKRTGEKVFLECVQDMDHENMFWYRQDPGLGLRLIYFSYDVKMKEKGDIPEGYSVSREKKERFSLILESASTNQTSMYLCASSLMSPGGGRIEQYFGPGTRLTVT.

The chain joins TRBV11-2 to TRBJ1-6; no clear D gene. Germline CDR1 SGHAT, CDR2 FQNNGV. V lost 3 bases to trimming and J lost 5 bases, with 11 bases between them. The CDR3 totals 15 residues. DNA of the CDR3: TGTGCCAGCAGCTTCCACACCGGGAATAATTCACCCCTCCACTTT. As protein: CASSFHTGNNSPLHF.

The V and J genes are TRBV27 and TRBJ2-7; TRBD1 agrees at 9 bases. The CDR3 has 15 amino acids. Germline CDR1 reads MNHEY; CDR2 reads SMNVEV (reference sequence). The V gene end was trimmed by 2 bases and the J gene end by 3 bases; junction bases not matched to a gene: 5. In DNA, the CDR3 is TGTGCCAGCAGTTTAACAGGACAGGGGAGCTACGAGCAGTACTTC. As protein: CASSLTGQGSYEQYF.

CDR3 in amino acids: CASSLRVESIQYF. CDR3 DNA sequence: TGTGCCAGCAGCTTACGGGTAGAGAGCATTCAGTACTTC. J is TRBJ2-4 and V is TRBV7-2; D gene unclear. Trimming removed 2 bases from V and 9 bases from J, with 11 bases in between. Per germline, CDR1 SGHTA and CDR2 FQGNSA. The CDR3 sequence is 13 residues long.

This clone was seen just once. The chain couples TRBV27 to TRBJ2-7; 12 bases are a match to TRBD2. V gave up 1 base and J gave up 0 bases; unmatched junction bases: 10. This CDR3 is 19 amino acids long. CDR1 and CDR2 (germline): MNHEY, SMNVEV (reference sequence). The CDR3 spells CASSLFVPLTSGSSYEQYF. The CDR3 DNA follows: TGTGCCAGCAGTTTATTCGTCCCGTTGACTAGCGGGAGCTCCTACGAGCAGTACTTC.

The CDR3 spells CASSVMGQGYGYTF. In nucleotides, the CDR3 is TGTGCCAGCAGCGTGATGGGACAGGGCTATGGCTACACCTTC. The chain joins TRBV9 to TRBJ1-2; 9 bases fit TRBD1. After removal of 2 bases from V and 4 bases from J, the junction contained 3 bases not matched to a gene. Germline V gene lookup returns CDR1 SGDLS and CDR2 YYNGEE. This CDR3 is 14 amino acids long.

The chain is built from TRBV6-5 and TRBJ1-5; no definite D call. V was shortened by 2 bases and J by 5 bases, with 10 bases between the two germline ends. This CDR3 has 14 amino acids. Germline CDR1 MNHEY, CDR2 SVGAGI. The CDR3 spells CASSYSLGYQPQHF. In nucleotides, the CDR3 is TGTGCCAGCAGTTACAGCCTCGGGTATCAGCCCCAGCATTTT.

The chain joins TRBV14 to TRBJ2-1; a weak D match, TRBD2 (6 bases). Trimming pared 1 base from V and 6 bases from J, leaving 19 bases between. This CDR3 is 17 amino acids long. Germline V CDR1 and CDR2: SGHDN, FVKESK. CDR3 sequence reads: CASSQGLRTKAANEQFF. CDR3 DNA sequence: TGTGCCAGCAGCCAAGGTCTGAGGACTAAAGCCGCCAATGAGCAGTTCTTC.

CDR3 residues: CSTTLGGSYGYTF. CDR3 nucleotides: TGCAGCACCACCCTAGGGGGGAGCTATGGCTACACCTTC. The chain couples TRBV29-1 to TRBJ1-2, with D possibly being TRBD1 (6 bases). V lost 8 bases to trimming and J lost 4 bases, with 17 bases between them. Germline V gene data show CDR1 as SQVTM and CDR2 as ANQGSEA. The CDR3 spans 13 residues.

The V gene is TRBV7-3, the J gene TRBJ2-5; possible D gene TRBD2, 5 bases. CDR3 size: 13 residues. V was trimmed by 5 bases and J by 5 bases, leaving 12 bases between them. CDR1 and CDR2 from the germline V gene are SGHTA and FQGTGA. CDR3 amino acids: CASSPRSGETQYF. As DNA, the CDR3 is TGTGCCAGCAGCCCCCGGTCGGGGGAGACCCAGTACTTC.

The chain is built from TRBV11-3 and TRBJ2-2; TRBD2 might be the D (5 bases). The length of the CDR3 is 14 residues. Trimming removed 5 bases from V and 1 base from J, with 8 bases in between. Germline V gene data show CDR1 as SGHNT and CDR2 as YENEEA. For the CDR3, the DNA is TGTGCCAGCAGCCGAGGGCAGAACACCGGGGAGCTGTTTTTT. Translated: CASSRGQNTGELFF.

The V gene is TRBV11-2, the J gene TRBJ2-1; 11 positions match TRBD2. Germline V gives CDR1 SGHAT, CDR2 FQNNGV. With 5 bases clipped from V and 2 bases from J, the junction kept 5 bases outside the gene matches. This CDR3 spans 16 amino acids. The CDR3 region has the DNA TGTGCCAGCAGCCCCCGGACTAGCGGGCCCTACAATGAGCAGTTCTTC. It translates to CASSPRTSGPYNEQFF.

V usage is TRBV24-1 and J usage is TRBJ2-3; 10 positions agree with TRBD2. The CDR3 is made up of 15 amino acids. Germline V CDR1 and CDR2: KGHDR, SFDVKD. V lost 3 bases, J lost 6 bases, and 5 bases stayed unmatched. As DNA, the CDR3 is TGTGCCACCAGTGATGCTAGCGGGAGTTACGATACGCAGTATTTT. Translating gives CATSDASGSYDTQYF.

The CDR3 nucleotides read TGTGCCAGCAGCTTAGAACAGGCCTCCTACAATGAGCAGTTCTTC. It yields the protein CASSLEQASYNEQFF. This chain joins TRBV7-2 and TRBJ2-1, with D possibly being TRBD1 (5 bases). The germline V and J ends were trimmed by 1 base and 0 bases, with 7 bases remaining between them. The CDR3 contains 15 residues. Germline CDR1 is SGHTA and CDR2 is FQGNSA. Combining the CDR3 with reference TRBV7-2 and TRBJ2-1 gives the whole variable domain GAGVSQSPSNKVTEKGKDVELRCDPISGHTALYWYRQSLGQGLEFLIYFQGNSAPDKSGLPSDRFSAERTGGSVSTLTIQRTQQEDSAVYLCASSLEQASYNEQFFGPGTRLTVL.

This rearrangement joins TRBV7-2 to TRBJ2-7; 9 nucleotides align to TRBD2. Trimming took 5 bases from V and 1 from J; bases not matched to a gene: 18. CDR1 and CDR2 (germline): SGHTA, FQGNSA. CDR3 length: 19 residues. The CDR3 protein is CASSPRPRPSGTRSYEQYF. The CDR3 DNA follows: TGTGCCAGCAGCCCAAGGCCCCGGCCTAGCGGGACTAGGTCCTACGAGCAGTACTTC.

The gene calls are TRBV28 and TRBJ2-7; the match to TRBD1 covers 7 bases. J gave up 5 bases and V 6 bases, and 1 base lay outside the gene matches. The length of the CDR3 is 11 residues. CDR1 is MDHEN, CDR2 SYDVKM, per germline. Written as DNA, the CDR3 is TGTGCCAGCAGGGACAGGAACGAGCAGTACTTC. Translation: CASRDRNEQYF.

The chain recombines TRBV19 with TRBJ2-5, with D uncertain. The ends were cut back, 2 bases at V and 9 bases at J, with 13 bases in the middle. The CDR3 length is 13 residues. Germline V gene sequence: CDR1 LNHDA, CDR2 SQIVND (reference sequence). CDR3 loop: CASSINKGSAQYF. CDR3 bases: TGTGCCAGTAGTATAAACAAGGGATCGGCCCAGTACTTC.

The V gene is TRBV5-4, the J gene TRBJ2-5; 15 bases fit TRBD2. The germline V gene encodes CDR1 SGHNT and CDR2 YYREEE (reference sequence). V shed 7 bases, J shed 5 bases, and the junction held 0 bases outside the gene matches. The length of the CDR3 is 13 residues. The CDR3 region is CASGTSGRETQYF. The CDR3 nucleotides are TGTGCCAGCGGGACTAGCGGGAGGGAGACCCAGTACTTC.

A few counts support this clone. This chain uses TRBV3-1 (or the pseudogene TRBV3-2) with TRBJ2-1, with D perhaps matching TRBD1 (5 bases). The ends were cut back, 3 bases at V and 3 bases at J, with 12 bases in the middle. The germline gives CDR1 LGHDT, CDR2 YNNKEL (reference sequence). The CDR3 consists of 15 residues. CDR3 in amino acids: CASSQGAGHYNEQFF. The CDR3 nucleotides are TGTGCCAGCAGCCAGGGCGCAGGGCACTACAATGAGCAGTTCTTC.

The V call is TRBV28, the J call TRBJ1-2; the D gene is possibly TRBD1 (6 bases). CDR1 and CDR2 (germline): MDHEN, SYDVKM. Trimming took 7 bases from V and 7 from J, leaving 13 bases between them. The CDR3 consists of 12 residues. The CDR3 DNA reads as TGTGCCAGCACTTCCGGACAGTCTGGCTACACCTTC. It codes for CASTSGQSGYTF.

This chain links TRBV2 with TRBJ2-7; 8 nucleotides agree with TRBD2. The CDR3 runs 15 residues. Trimming took 3 bases from V and 1 from J; bases not matched to a gene: 5. The germline V gene has CDR1 SNHLY and CDR2 FYNNEI. The CDR3 is CASSDGGEWSYEQYF. The CDR3 DNA reads TGTGCCAGCAGTGACGGGGGGGAATGGTCCTACGAGCAGTACTTC.